The clone carrying this T cell receptor (beta chain) was detected only a few times. Its cognate antigen is unknown. There are 10 residues in the CDR3. Trimming shortened V by 8 bases and J by 3 bases, and 5 bases separated the two germline ends. This sample was taken from a study of post-analysis software for immune sequencing data. Overall study context: Disease trajectories encompassed relapsing-remitting, secondary progressive and progressive-relapsing multiple sclerosis. General study results and limits: Four to six TRBV segments were significantly more frequent in patients than in controls. TRBV5-6, TRBV5-1 and TRBV20-1 were among these segments. Multiple sclerosis was associated with a significant reduction in normalized Chao1 diversity relative to controls. Samples from a shared batch, those prepared together, strongly co-clustered by F measure.

Tagging with unique molecular identifiers was a feature of the TCR beta cDNA libraries. Starting from approximately 1 to 10 million T cells, the study yielded a few hundred thousand cDNA molecules. TCRdb re-derived calls from the PCR reads in MiXCR, one entry per CDR3 protein. The sample records about 560,000 distinct CDR3 sequences, roughly two fifths being singletons. The sequence derives from a girl aged 10 to 17 with multiple sclerosis. The J gene is TRBJ2-7, the V gene TRBV12-3 or TRBV12-4; a weak D match, TRBD2 (5 bases). Sequencing input: blood. CDR3 amino acids: CASGLYEQYF. The DNA for the CDR3 is TGTGCCAGCGGACTCTACGAGCAGTACTTC.